This TCR beta chain was captured in a study of shared clonotypes between healthy human individuals. General observations from the study: Across four donors, naive CD4 shared 5% to 6%, naive CD8 3.5% to 4%, memory CD4 2% to 2.5%, memory CD8 approximately 0.4%. Sorted-subset samples were not fully sequenced, rarefaction indicated.

TCRdb keeps only in-frame clones here, not all; method: immunoSEQ multiplex PCR. The data show more than 1,200,000 clones, with 98% seen just once and under 0.45% held by the top ten. CDR3 length: 12 amino acids. The V gene lost 0 bases and the J gene lost 5 bases, with 6 bases spanning the gap. CDR1 and CDR2 from the germline V gene are SGHRS and YFSETQ. Regarding this clone: What it binds is unknown. Other DNA sequences in this sample translate to the same CDR3.

The chain joins TRBV5-1 to TRBJ2-7; no definite D call. The source of this sequence is a man younger than 40 in good health. Source material: naive CD4+ T cells sorted from blood. The subset denotes: CD45RA+ positively selected. CDR3 in DNA: TGCGCCAGCAGCTTGGCCCGGGACGAGCAGTACTTC. This sequence encodes CASSLARDEQYF. The full variable domain, in which reference TRBV5-1 and TRBJ2-7 provide the parts outside the CDR3, is KAGVTQTPRYLIKTRGQQVTLSCSPISGHRSVSWYQQTPGQGLQFLFEYFSETQRNKGNFPGRFSGRQFSNSRSEMNVSTLELGDSALYLCASSLARDEQYFGPGTRLTVT.